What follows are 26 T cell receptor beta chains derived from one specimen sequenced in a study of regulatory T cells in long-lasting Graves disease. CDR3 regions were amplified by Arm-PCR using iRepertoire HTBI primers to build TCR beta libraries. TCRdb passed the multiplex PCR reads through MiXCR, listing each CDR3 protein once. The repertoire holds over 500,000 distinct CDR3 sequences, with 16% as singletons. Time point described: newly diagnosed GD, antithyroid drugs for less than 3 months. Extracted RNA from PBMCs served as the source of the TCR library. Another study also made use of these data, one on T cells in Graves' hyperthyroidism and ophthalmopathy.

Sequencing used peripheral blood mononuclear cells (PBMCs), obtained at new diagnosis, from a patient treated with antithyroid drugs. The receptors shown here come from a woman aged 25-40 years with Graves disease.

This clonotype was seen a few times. CDR3 nucleotide sequence: TGTGCCTGGAGTGTGGCGGGGTGGGAGACCCAGTACTTC. Protein: CAWSVAGWETQYF. This sequence joins TRBV30 and TRBJ2-5; D perhaps matches TRBD2 (6 bases). The CDR3 runs 13 residues. Germline loops: CDR1 GTSNPN, CDR2 SVGIG (reference sequence). V lost 0 bases to trimming and J lost 5 bases, with 10 bases between them.

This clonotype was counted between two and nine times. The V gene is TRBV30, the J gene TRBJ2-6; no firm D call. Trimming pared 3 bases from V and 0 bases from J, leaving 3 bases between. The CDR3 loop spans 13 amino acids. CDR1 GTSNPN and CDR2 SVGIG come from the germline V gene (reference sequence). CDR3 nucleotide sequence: TGTGCCTGGAGGACCTCTGGGGCCAACGTCCTGACTTTC. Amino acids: CAWRTSGANVLTF.

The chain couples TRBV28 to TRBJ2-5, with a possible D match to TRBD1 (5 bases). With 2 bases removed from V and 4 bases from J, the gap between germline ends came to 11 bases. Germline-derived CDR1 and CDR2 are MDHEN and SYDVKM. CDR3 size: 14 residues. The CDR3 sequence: CASSLPAGLETQYF. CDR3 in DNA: TGTGCCAGCAGTTTACCTGCAGGGTTAGAGACCCAGTACTTC.

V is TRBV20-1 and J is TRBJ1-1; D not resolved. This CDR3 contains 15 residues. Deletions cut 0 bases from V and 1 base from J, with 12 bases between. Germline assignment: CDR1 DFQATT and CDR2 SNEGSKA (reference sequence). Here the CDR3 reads CSARDTSPWNTEAFF. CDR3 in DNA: TGCAGTGCTAGAGACACGTCTCCTTGGAACACTGAAGCTTTCTTT.

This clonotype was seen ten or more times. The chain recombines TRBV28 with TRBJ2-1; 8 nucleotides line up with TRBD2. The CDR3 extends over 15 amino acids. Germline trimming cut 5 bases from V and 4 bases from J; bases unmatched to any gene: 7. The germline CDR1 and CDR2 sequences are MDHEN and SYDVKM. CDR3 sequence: CASSHGRVYYNEQFF. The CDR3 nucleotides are TGTGCCAGCAGTCACGGGAGGGTTTATTACAATGAGCAGTTCTTC. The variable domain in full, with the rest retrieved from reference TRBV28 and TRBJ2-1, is DVKVTQSSRYLVKRTGEKVFLECVQDMDHENMFWYRQDPGLGLRLIYFSYDVKMKEKGDIPEGYSVSREKKERFSLILESASTNQTSMYLCASSHGRVYYNEQFFGPGTRLTVL.

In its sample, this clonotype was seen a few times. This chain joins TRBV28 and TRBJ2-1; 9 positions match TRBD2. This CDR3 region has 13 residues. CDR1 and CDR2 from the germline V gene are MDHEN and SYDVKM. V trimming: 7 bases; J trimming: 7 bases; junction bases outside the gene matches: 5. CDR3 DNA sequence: TGTGCCAGCATGCTAGCGGGAAGGAATGAGCAGTTCTTC. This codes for CASMLAGRNEQFF.

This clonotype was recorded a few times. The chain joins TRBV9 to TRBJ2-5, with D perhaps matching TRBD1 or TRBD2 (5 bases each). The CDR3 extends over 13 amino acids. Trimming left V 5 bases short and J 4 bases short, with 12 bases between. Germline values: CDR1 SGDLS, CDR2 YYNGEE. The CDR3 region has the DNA TGTGCCAGCAGTGTCCCGGGGCGAGAGACCCAGTACTTC. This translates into CASSVPGRETQYF.

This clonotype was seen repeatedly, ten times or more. CDR3 in DNA: TGTGCCAGCAGCCCTTACAGGGACCGGGCCAACGTCCTGACTTTC. This encodes CASSPYRDRANVLTF. The V call is TRBV7-8, the J call TRBJ2-6, with TRBD1 as a possible D gene (6 bases). Germline-derived CDR1 and CDR2 are SGHVS and FQNEAQ. V was pared by 5 bases and J by 5 bases, with 13 bases between. This CDR3 region has 15 residues.

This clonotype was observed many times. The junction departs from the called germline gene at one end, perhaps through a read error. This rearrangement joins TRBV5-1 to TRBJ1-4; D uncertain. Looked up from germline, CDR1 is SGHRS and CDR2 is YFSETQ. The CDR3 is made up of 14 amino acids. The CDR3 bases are TGTGCCAGCAGCTTCAAAGCAACTAATGAAAAACTGTTTTTT. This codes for CASSFKATNEKLFF.

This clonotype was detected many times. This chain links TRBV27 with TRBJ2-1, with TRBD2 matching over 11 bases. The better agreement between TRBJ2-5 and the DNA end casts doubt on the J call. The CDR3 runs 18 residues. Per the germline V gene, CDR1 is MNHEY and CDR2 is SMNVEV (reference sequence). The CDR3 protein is CASSLGKGIAGGPQTQYF. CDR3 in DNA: TGTGCCAGCAGTTTAGGAAAAGGAATAGCGGGAGGGCCGCAGACCCAGTACTTC.

The chain's CDR3 is CASSPRQGAIYGYTF. As DNA, the CDR3 is TGTGCCAGCAGTCCTCGACAGGGGGCAATCTATGGCTACACCTTC. The chain combines TRBV27 with TRBJ1-2; 10 positions agree with TRBD1. The CDR3 contains 15 residues. Losses at the gene ends were 5 bases for V and 4 bases for J; bases not matched to a gene: 7. CDR1 is MNHEY and CDR2 is SMNVEV in the germline V gene (reference sequence).

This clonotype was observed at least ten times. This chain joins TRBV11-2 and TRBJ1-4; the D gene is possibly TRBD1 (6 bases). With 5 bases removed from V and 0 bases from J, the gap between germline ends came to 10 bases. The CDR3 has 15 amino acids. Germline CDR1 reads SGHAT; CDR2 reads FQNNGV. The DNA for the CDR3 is TGTGCCAGCAGCCGAGGGGGGCCAACTAATGAAAAACTGTTTTTT. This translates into CASSRGGPTNEKLFF.

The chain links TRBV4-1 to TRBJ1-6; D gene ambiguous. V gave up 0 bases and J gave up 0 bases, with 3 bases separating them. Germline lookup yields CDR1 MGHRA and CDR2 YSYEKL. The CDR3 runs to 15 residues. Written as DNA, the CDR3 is TGCGCCAGCAGCCAAGAGAGCTCCTATAATTCACCCCTCCACTTT. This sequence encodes CASSQESSYNSPLHF.

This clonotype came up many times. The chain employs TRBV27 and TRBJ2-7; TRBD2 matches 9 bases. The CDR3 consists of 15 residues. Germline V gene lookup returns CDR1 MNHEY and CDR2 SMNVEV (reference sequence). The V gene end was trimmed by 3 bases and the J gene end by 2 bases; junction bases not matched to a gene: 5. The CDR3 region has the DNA TGTGCCAGCAGTTTGTCCAGCGGGAGGCCCTACGAGCAGTACTTC. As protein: CASSLSSGRPYEQYF.

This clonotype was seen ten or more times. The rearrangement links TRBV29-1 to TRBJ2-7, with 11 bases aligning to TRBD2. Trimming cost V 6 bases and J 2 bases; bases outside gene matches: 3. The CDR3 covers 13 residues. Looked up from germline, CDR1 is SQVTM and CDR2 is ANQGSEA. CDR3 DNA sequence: TGCAGCGTGGAGACTAGCGGGACCTACGAGCAGTACTTC. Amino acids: CSVETSGTYEQYF.

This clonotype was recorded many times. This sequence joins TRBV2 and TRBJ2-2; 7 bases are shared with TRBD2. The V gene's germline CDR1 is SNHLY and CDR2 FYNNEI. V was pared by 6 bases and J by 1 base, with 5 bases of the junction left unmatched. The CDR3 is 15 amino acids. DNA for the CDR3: TGTGCCAGCAGGGGGACTACCCAGAACACCGGGGAGCTGTTTTTT. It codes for CASRGTTQNTGELFF.

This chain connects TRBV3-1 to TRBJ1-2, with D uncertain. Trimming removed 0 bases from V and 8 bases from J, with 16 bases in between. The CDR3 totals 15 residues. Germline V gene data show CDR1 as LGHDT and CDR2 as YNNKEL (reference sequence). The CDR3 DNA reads TGTGCCAGCAGCCAAGATTTCACTGTAGGGAACGGCTACACCTTC. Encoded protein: CASSQDFTVGNGYTF.

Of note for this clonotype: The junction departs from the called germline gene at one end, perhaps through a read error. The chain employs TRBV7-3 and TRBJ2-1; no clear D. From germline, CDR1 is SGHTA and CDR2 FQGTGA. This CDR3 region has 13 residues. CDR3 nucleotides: TGTGCCAGCAGCTTAACTCAGGCCCCGCCTCAGATCTTC. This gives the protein CASSLTQAPPQIF.

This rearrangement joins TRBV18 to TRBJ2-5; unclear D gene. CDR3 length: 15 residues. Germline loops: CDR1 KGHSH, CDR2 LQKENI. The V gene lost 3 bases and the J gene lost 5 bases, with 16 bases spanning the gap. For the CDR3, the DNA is TGTGCCAGCTCACCCCGGACCGGTCCTAAGGAGACCCAGTACTTC. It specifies CASSPRTGPKETQYF.

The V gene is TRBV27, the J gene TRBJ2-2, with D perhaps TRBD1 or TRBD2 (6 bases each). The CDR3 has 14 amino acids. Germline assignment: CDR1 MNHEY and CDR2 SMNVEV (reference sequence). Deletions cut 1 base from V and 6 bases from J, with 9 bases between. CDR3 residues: CASSLLGGAGELFF. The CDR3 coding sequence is TGTGCCAGCAGTTTATTGGGGGGCGCCGGGGAGCTGTTTTTT.

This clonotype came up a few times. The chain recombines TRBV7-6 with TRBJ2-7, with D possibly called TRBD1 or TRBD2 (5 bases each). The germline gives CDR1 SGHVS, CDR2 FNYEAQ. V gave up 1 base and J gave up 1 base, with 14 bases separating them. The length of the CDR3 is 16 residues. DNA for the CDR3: TGTGCCAGCAGCTTAGGGGGGTCTCTCGGGTCCTACGAGCAGTACTTC. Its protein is CASSLGGSLGSYEQYF.

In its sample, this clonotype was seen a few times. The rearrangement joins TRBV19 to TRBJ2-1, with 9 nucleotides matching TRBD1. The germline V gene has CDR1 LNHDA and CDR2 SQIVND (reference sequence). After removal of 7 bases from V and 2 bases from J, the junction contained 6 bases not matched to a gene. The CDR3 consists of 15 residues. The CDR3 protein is CASTGQGSAYNEQFF. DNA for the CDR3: TGTGCCAGTACCGGACAGGGGTCCGCCTACAATGAGCAGTTCTTC. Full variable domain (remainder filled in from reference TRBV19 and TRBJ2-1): DGGITQSPKYLFRKEGQNVTLSCEQNLNHDAMYWYRQDPGQGLRLIYYSQIVNDFQKGDIAEGYSVSREKKESFPLTVTSAQKNPTAFYLCASTGQGSAYNEQFFGPGTRLTVL.

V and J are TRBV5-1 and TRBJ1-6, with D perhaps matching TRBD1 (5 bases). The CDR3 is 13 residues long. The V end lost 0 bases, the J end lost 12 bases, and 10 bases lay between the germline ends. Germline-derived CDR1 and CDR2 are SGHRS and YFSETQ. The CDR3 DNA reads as TGCGCCAGCAGCTTGGCGGGGACCCGACCCCTCCACTTT. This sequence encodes CASSLAGTRPLHF.

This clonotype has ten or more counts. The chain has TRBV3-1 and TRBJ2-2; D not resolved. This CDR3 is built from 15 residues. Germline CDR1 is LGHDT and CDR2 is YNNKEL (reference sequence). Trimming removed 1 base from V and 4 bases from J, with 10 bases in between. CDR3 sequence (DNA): TGTGCCAGCAGCCAAGTCGGGTGGGTCACCGGGGAGCTGTTTTTT. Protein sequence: CASSQVGWVTGELFF.

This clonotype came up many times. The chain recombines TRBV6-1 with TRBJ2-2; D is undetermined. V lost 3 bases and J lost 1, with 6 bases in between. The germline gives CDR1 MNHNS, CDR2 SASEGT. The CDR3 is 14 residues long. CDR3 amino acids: CASSDAENTGELFF. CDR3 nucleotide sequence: TGTGCCAGCAGTGACGCAGAGAACACCGGGGAGCTGTTTTTT.

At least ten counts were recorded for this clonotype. The CDR3: CASSFEGSGNTIYF. In DNA form, the CDR3 reads TGTGCCAGCAGTTTTGAGGGCTCTGGAAACACCATATATTTT. V usage is TRBV28 and J usage is TRBJ1-3, with D unresolved. From germline, CDR1 is MDHEN and CDR2 SYDVKM. V was shortened by 3 bases and J by 0 bases, with 6 bases between the two germline ends. The CDR3 covers 14 residues.